This TCR beta chain is drawn from a study of Graves' ophthalmopathy and Graves' hyperthyroidism. Under 3 months in duration, the ophthalmopathy in affected donors had moderate-to-severe activity, CAS ≥3 and NOSPECS ≥4. Researchers turned away patients with other autoimmune diseases, uncontrolled infections, pregnancy or lactation. This clonotype was observed many times. The V and J ends lost 3 bases and 2 bases respectively, with 14 bases between them. This CDR3 has 15 residues. Germline V gene data show CDR1 as SGHNT and CDR2 as YYREEE (reference sequence). TCR beta CDR3 regions were amplified from RNA transcripts. Second-round multiplex PCR followed a first-round RT-PCR using HTBI primers. TCRdb recomputed calls from the multiplex PCR reads with MiXCR, one row per CDR3 protein. The sample carries around 660,000 distinct CDR3 sequences, over 40% recorded once.

The sample comprised peripheral blood. The receptor's source is an adult man with Graves' ophthalmopathy. The J gene is TRBJ1-2, the V gene TRBV5-4, with a possible D match to TRBD1 (5 bases). The CDR3 DNA reads TGTGCCAGCAGCTCCCCTCGGGACCGCAACTATGGCTACACCTTC. Its protein is CASSSPRDRNYGYTF.